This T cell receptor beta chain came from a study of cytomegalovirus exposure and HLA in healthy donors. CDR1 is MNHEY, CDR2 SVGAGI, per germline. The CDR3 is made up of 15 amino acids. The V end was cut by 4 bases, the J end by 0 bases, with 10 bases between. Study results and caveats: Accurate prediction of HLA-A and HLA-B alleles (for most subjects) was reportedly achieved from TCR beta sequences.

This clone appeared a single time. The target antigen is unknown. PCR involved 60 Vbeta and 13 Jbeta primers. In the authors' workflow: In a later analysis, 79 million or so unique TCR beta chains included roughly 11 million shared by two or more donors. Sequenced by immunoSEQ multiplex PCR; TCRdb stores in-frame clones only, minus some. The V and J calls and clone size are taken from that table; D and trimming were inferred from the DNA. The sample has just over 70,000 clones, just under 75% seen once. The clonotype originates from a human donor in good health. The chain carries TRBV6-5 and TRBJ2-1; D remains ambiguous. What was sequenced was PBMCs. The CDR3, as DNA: TGTGCCAGCAGTTTAGCAGCGTACTCCTACAATGAGCAGTTCTTC. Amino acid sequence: CASSLAAYSYNEQFF.